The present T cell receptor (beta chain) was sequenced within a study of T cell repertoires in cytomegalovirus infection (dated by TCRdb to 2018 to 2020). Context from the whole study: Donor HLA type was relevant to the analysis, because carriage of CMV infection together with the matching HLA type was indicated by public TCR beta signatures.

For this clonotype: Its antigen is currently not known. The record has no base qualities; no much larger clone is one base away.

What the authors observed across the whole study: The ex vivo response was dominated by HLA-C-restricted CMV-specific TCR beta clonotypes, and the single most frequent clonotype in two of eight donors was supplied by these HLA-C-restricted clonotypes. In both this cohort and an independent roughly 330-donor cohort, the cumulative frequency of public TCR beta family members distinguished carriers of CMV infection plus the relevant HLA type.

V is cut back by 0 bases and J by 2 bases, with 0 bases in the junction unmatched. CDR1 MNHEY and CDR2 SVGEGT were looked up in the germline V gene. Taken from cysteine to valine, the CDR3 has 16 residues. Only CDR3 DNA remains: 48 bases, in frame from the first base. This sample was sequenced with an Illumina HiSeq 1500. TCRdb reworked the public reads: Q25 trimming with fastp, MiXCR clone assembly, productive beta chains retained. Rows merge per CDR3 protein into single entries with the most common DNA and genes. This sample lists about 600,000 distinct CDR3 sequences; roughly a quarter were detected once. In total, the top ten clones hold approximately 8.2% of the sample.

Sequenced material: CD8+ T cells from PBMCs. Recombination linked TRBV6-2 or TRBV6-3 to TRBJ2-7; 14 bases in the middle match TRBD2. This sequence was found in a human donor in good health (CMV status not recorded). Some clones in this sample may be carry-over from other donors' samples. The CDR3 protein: CASSYSGLAGAYEQYV. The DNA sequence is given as TGTGCCAGCAGTTACTCGGGACTAGCGGGGGCCTACGAGCAGTACGTC.